The rows below give T cell receptor beta chains drawn from one sample of a study of cytomegalovirus exposure and HLA in healthy donors. Clones were read by immunoSEQ multiplex PCR, and TCRdb kept only the in-frame ones, dropping some. The data show 150,000 or so clones, about 75% seen once. Sequencing was done on a sample of PBMCs. All receptors derive from a man aged 18 to 29 in good health and CMV-seropositive. Both conserved end residues are part of each CDR3.

CDR3 protein: CASSLGLDVETQYF
J gene: TRBJ2-5
V gene: TRBV5-6

CDR3 protein: CASSSTLAGPRSGELFF
J gene: TRBJ2-2
V gene: TRBV18

CDR3 protein: CASSLSRLETQYF
J gene: TRBJ2-5
V gene: TRBV5-6

CDR3 protein: CASSRSSQGGNQPQHF
J gene: TRBJ1-5
V gene: TRBV28

CDR3 protein: CASSEDRGLGTEAFF
J gene: TRBJ1-1
V gene: TRBV2

CDR3 protein: CASSRQSLGTDTQYF
J gene: TRBJ2-3
V gene: TRBV27

CDR3 protein: CASSGRDSYEQYF
J gene: TRBJ2-7
V gene: TRBV7-9

CDR3 protein: CAWSAGGAGNTIYF
J gene: TRBJ1-3
V gene: TRBV30

CDR3 protein: CASSQNLGGTEAFF
J gene: TRBJ1-1
V gene: TRBV4-2

CDR3 protein: CASSLRQAGRNEQFF
J gene: TRBJ2-1
V gene: TRBV7-8

CDR3 protein: CASSLDSFSYEQYF
J gene: TRBJ2-7
V gene: TRBV7-2

CDR3 protein: CASNKIGLAGVDEQFF
J gene: TRBJ2-1
V gene: TRBV7-9

CDR3 protein: CASSLEVKRDIRLLETQYF
J gene: TRBJ2-5
V gene: TRBV7-6

CDR3 protein: CASSPTTGLDGGYTF
J gene: TRBJ1-2
V gene: TRBV18

CDR3 protein: CAWTGSGEQYF
J gene: TRBJ2-5
V gene: TRBV30

CDR3 protein: CASRRRGGNTGELFF
J gene: TRBJ2-2
V gene: TRBV6-5

CDR3 protein: CASSPGLTNTGELFF
J gene: TRBJ2-2
V gene: TRBV18

CDR3 protein: CASHSLQGKNYGYTF
J gene: TRBJ1-2
V gene: TRBV28

CDR3 protein: CASSITGGIQPNYGYTF
J gene: TRBJ1-2
V gene: TRBV19

CDR3 protein: CASSLDRVSYEQYF
J gene: TRBJ2-7
V gene: TRBV7-3

CDR3 protein: CAISDGQGTDEQYF
J gene: TRBJ2-7
V gene: TRBV10-3

CDR3 protein: CASNLEAGSYNEQFF
J gene: TRBJ2-1
V gene: TRBV28

CDR3 protein: CAISDATRNTEAFF
J gene: TRBJ1-1
V gene: TRBV10-3

CDR3 protein: CASLIRGNMNTEAFF
J gene: TRBJ1-1
V gene: TRBV27

CDR3 protein: CASSLGVWQGGYNEQFF
J gene: TRBJ2-1
V gene: TRBV5-5

CDR3 protein: CASSPTGQGGTGELFF
J gene: TRBJ2-2
V gene: TRBV18

CDR3 protein: CANTAGELSSYEQYF
J gene: TRBJ2-7
V gene: TRBV28

CDR3 protein: CASRQGGTGLTDTQYF
J gene: TRBJ2-3
V gene: TRBV19

CDR3 protein: CASSYGTGMTEAFF
J gene: TRBJ1-1
V gene: TRBV6-5

CDR3 protein: CASSRATSVSYEQYF
J gene: TRBJ2-7
V gene: TRBV4-2

CDR3 protein: CASSITGTSYGYTF
J gene: TRBJ1-2
V gene: TRBV19

CDR3 protein: CASSPGVAGYRELFF
J gene: TRBJ2-2
V gene: TRBV7-9

CDR3 protein: CASGRKQGSEQYF
J gene: TRBJ2-7
V gene: TRBV18

CDR3 protein: CASRVQTNTGELFF
J gene: TRBJ2-2
V gene: TRBV2

CDR3 protein: CASSELGGRNEKLFF
J gene: TRBJ1-4
V gene: TRBV6-1

CDR3 protein: CASSPPRGQAFF
J gene: TRBJ1-1
V gene: TRBV18

CDR3 protein: CASSLAAGTYEQYF
J gene: TRBJ2-7
V gene: TRBV7-9

CDR3 protein: CASSLGPRGVNEQFF
J gene: TRBJ2-1
V gene: TRBV7-2

CDR3 protein: CASSLQGFRGNEQFF
J gene: TRBJ2-1
V gene: TRBV7-9

CDR3 protein: CASSSMGLASIEETQYF
J gene: TRBJ2-5
V gene: TRBV5-4

CDR3 protein: CASLGLQKNEQFF
J gene: TRBJ2-1
V gene: TRBV6-1